The rows below give T cell receptor beta chains drawn from one sample of a study of OX40 agonist ivuxolimab in advanced cancers. This table comes from immunoSEQ multiplex PCR, and its TCRdb copy is limited to in-frame clones, with some not included. Of 40,000 or so clones detected, about 82% appear once; the ten largest clones hold 21%. Sequences were derived from CD4+ or CD8+ T cells sorted from blood, sampled in a trial of the OX40 agonist ivuxolimab. The receptors were sampled from an adult with an advanced solid tumor such as melanoma, head and neck, liver or kidney cancer. The CDR3 runs from the conserved cysteine through the conserved F or W. The order of the fields is clone size, D gene, V gene, J gene, CDR3 protein, CDR3 DNA. A D gene is named only where the DNA matches it firmly. Size values are once, few and many counts, or a class for expanded clones, and some rows have none.

abundance: few
d_gene: .
v_gene: TRBV9
j_gene: TRBJ2-2
CDR3aa: CASSVEQLNTGELFF
CDR3nt: TGTGCCAGCAGCGTAGAACAGCTCAACACCGGGGAGCTGTTTTTT

abundance: .
d_gene: TRBD2
v_gene: TRBV30
j_gene: TRBJ2-7
CDR3aa: CARTAGTSGRGAYEQYF
CDR3nt: TGTGCCCGGACGGCCGGGACTAGCGGGAGGGGTGCCTACGAGCAGTACTTC

abundance: .
d_gene: .
v_gene: TRBV28
j_gene: TRBJ2-3
CDR3aa: CASRERGKPPGTDTQYF
CDR3nt: TGTGCCAGCAGGGAAAGGGGTAAACCACCCGGCACAGATACGCAGTATTTT

abundance: .
d_gene: .
v_gene: TRBV5-6
j_gene: TRBJ2-7
CDR3aa: CASSSFGLALYEQYF
CDR3nt: TGTGCCAGCAGCTCCTTTGGGCTAGCGCTCTACGAGCAGTACTTC

abundance: .
d_gene: TRBD2
v_gene: TRBV4-1
j_gene: TRBJ2-5
CDR3aa: CASSQTGLAGVETQYF
CDR3nt: TGCGCCAGCAGCCAAACGGGACTAGCGGGAGTTGAGACCCAGTACTTC

abundance: .
d_gene: .
v_gene: TRBV7-2
j_gene: TRBJ1-1
CDR3aa: CASSFGATNTEAFF
CDR3nt: TGTGCCAGCAGCTTCGGGGCCACGAACACTGAAGCTTTCTTT

abundance: .
d_gene: .
v_gene: TRBV5-5
j_gene: TRBJ1-2
CDR3aa: CASSSPGHWDYGYTF
CDR3nt: TGTGCCAGCAGCTCTCCGGGACACTGGGACTATGGCTACACCTTC

abundance: .
d_gene: .
v_gene: TRBV7-9
j_gene: TRBJ2-3
CDR3aa: CASSWNTDTQYF
CDR3nt: TGTGCCAGCAGCTGGAACACAGATACGCAGTATTTT

abundance: .
d_gene: TRBD1
v_gene: TRBV7-9
j_gene: TRBJ1-6
CDR3aa: CASSSRTGPNSPLHF
CDR3nt: TGTGCCAGCAGCTCTAGGACAGGCCCTAATTCACCCCTCCACTTT

abundance: .
d_gene: .
v_gene: TRBV19
j_gene: TRBJ1-1
CDR3aa: CASSLQGHTEAFF
CDR3nt: TGTGCCAGTAGTCTTCAGGGGCACACTGAAGCTTTCTTT

abundance: few
d_gene: TRBD1
v_gene: TRBV18
j_gene: TRBJ2-7
CDR3aa: CASSPDRAEQYF
CDR3nt: TGTGCCAGCTCACCAGACAGGGCCGAGCAGTACTTC

abundance: .
d_gene: .
v_gene: TRBV9
j_gene: TRBJ2-3
CDR3aa: CASSVAADTQYF
CDR3nt: TGTGCCAGCAGCGTAGCTGCAGATACGCAGTATTTT

abundance: .
d_gene: TRBD1
v_gene: TRBV5-4
j_gene: TRBJ1-2
CDR3aa: CASSQGRTGEGYGYTF
CDR3nt: TGCGCCAGCAGCCAAGGGCGGACAGGGGAGGGATATGGCTACACCTTC

abundance: .
d_gene: TRBD2
v_gene: TRBV7-2
j_gene: TRBJ2-6
CDR3aa: CASSPSPGGGRPGANVLTF
CDR3nt: TGTGCCAGCAGCCCTTCACCCGGGGGGGGGAGGCCTGGGGCCAACGTCCTGACTTTC

abundance: few
d_gene: .
v_gene: TRBV2
j_gene: TRBJ1-5
CDR3aa: CASMAVSNQPQHF
CDR3nt: TGTGCCAGCATGGCCGTTAGCAATCAGCCCCAGCATTTT

abundance: .
d_gene: TRBD2
v_gene: TRBV5-6
j_gene: TRBJ2-1
CDR3aa: CASSSTSGRSSYNEQFF
CDR3nt: TGTGCCAGCAGCTCGACTAGCGGGAGATCGTCCTACAATGAGCAGTTCTTC

abundance: .
d_gene: TRBD1
v_gene: TRBV2
j_gene: TRBJ2-1
CDR3aa: CASFRGLRYNEQFF
CDR3nt: TGTGCCAGCTTTAGGGGGCTTCGCTACAATGAGCAGTTCTTC

abundance: .
d_gene: .
v_gene: TRBV7-7
j_gene: TRBJ2-5
CDR3aa: CASSLGAGRETQYF
CDR3nt: TGTGCTAGCAGCTTAGGCGCGGGGCGAGAGACCCAGTACTTC

abundance: .
d_gene: .
v_gene: TRBV28
j_gene: TRBJ1-5
CDR3aa: CAIGRYSNQPQHF
CDR3nt: TGTGCCATCGGACGGTATAGCAATCAGCCCCAGCATTTT

abundance: .
d_gene: .
v_gene: TRBV6-5
j_gene: TRBJ1-3
CDR3aa: CASSYSISLSGNTIYF
CDR3nt: TGTGCCAGCAGTTACTCGATCAGCCTCTCTGGAAACACCATATATTTT

abundance: .
d_gene: .
v_gene: TRBV19
j_gene: TRBJ1-1
CDR3aa: CASSITNTEAFF
CDR3nt: TGTGCCAGTAGTATAACGAACACTGAAGCTTTCTTT

abundance: .
d_gene: TRBD2
v_gene: TRBV27
j_gene: TRBJ2-7
CDR3aa: CASRVAGDSYEQYF
CDR3nt: TGTGCCAGCAGGGTAGCGGGAGATTCCTACGAGCAGTACTTC

abundance: .
d_gene: TRBD2
v_gene: TRBV7-2
j_gene: TRBJ2-1
CDR3aa: CASSFRSGLYNEQFF
CDR3nt: TGTGCCAGCAGCTTCCGTAGCGGGCTCTACAATGAGCAGTTCTTC

abundance: .
d_gene: .
v_gene: TRBV10-1
j_gene: TRBJ2-7
CDR3aa: CASSGTDRAEQYF
CDR3nt: TGCGCCAGCAGTGGGACAGATCGAGCGGAGCAGTACTTC

abundance: .
d_gene: TRBD1
v_gene: TRBV4-1
j_gene: TRBJ2-7
CDR3aa: CASSHRDSSSYEQYF
CDR3nt: TGCGCCAGCAGCCACCGGGACAGTTCCTCCTACGAGCAGTACTTC

abundance: .
d_gene: .
v_gene: TRBV6-6
j_gene: TRBJ1-1
CDR3aa: CASSYGGGTEAFF
CDR3nt: TGTGCCAGCAGTTACGGGGGGGGCACTGAAGCTTTCTTT

abundance: .
d_gene: TRBD1
v_gene: TRBV28
j_gene: TRBJ2-7
CDR3aa: CASSLPGTAKGEQYF
CDR3nt: TGTGCCAGCAGTTTACCCGGGACAGCTAAGGGCGAGCAGTACTTC

abundance: .
d_gene: .
v_gene: TRBV6-5
j_gene: TRBJ1-5
CDR3aa: CASRSASEPNQPQHF
CDR3nt: TGTGCCAGCAGGTCTGCTTCGGAACCCAATCAGCCCCAGCATTTT

abundance: .
d_gene: .
v_gene: TRBV27
j_gene: TRBJ2-6
CDR3aa: CASTSGGPGLLSGANVLTF
CDR3nt: TGTGCCAGCACCTCCGGGGGTCCTGGTCTCCTTTCTGGGGCCAACGTCCTGACTTTC

abundance: .
d_gene: .
v_gene: TRBV7-9
j_gene: TRBJ1-2
CDR3aa: CASTPRGYGYTF
CDR3nt: TGTGCCAGCACCCCAAGGGGATATGGCTACACCTTC

abundance: once
d_gene: .
v_gene: TRBV5-6
j_gene: TRBJ1-5
CDR3aa: CASSLVGGKAQHF
CDR3nt: TGTGCCAGCAGCCTTGTTGGGGGTAAGGCCCAGCATTTT

abundance: .
d_gene: .
v_gene: TRBV25-1
j_gene: TRBJ2-7
CDR3aa: CASRFGGQYEQYF
CDR3nt: TGTGCCAGCAGGTTTGGGGGCCAATACGAGCAGTACTTC

abundance: .
d_gene: .
v_gene: TRBV21-1
j_gene: TRBJ1-5
CDR3aa: CASSKEEKGGAGSNQPQHF
CDR3nt: TGTGCCAGCAGCAAAGAGGAGAAGGGTGGAGCGGGGAGCAATCAGCCCCAGCATTTT

abundance: .
d_gene: TRBD1
v_gene: TRBV5-1
j_gene: TRBJ2-7
CDR3aa: CASSPQGTENSYEQYF
CDR3nt: TGCGCCAGCAGCCCCCAAGGGACAGAGAACTCCTACGAGCAGTACTTC

abundance: .
d_gene: .
v_gene: TRBV2
j_gene: TRBJ1-2
CDR3aa: CASTLRAELFYGYTF
CDR3nt: TGTGCCAGCACCTTGCGGGCAGAGCTCTTCTATGGCTACACCTTC

abundance: .
d_gene: TRBD2
v_gene: TRBV7-9
j_gene: TRBJ2-1
CDR3aa: CASSAERGGMVF
CDR3nt: TGTGCCAGCAGCGCTGAGCGGGGGGGCATGGTCTTC

abundance: .
d_gene: TRBD2
v_gene: TRBV7-9
j_gene: TRBJ2-7
CDR3aa: CASSSQRRGAISYEQYF
CDR3nt: TGTGCCAGCAGCTCCCAGAGGCGGGGGGCTATCTCCTACGAGCAGTACTTC

abundance: few
d_gene: TRBD1
v_gene: TRBV28
j_gene: TRBJ2-3
CDR3aa: CASSFGDRGTDTQYF
CDR3nt: TGTGCCAGCAGTTTTGGGGACAGGGGTACAGATACGCAGTATTTT

abundance: .
d_gene: .
v_gene: TRBV5-1
j_gene: TRBJ2-3
CDR3aa: CASSLVPGTDTQYF
CDR3nt: TGCGCCAGCAGCTTGGTCCCAGGGACAGATACGCAGTATTTT

abundance: .
d_gene: .
v_gene: TRBV10-3
j_gene: TRBJ2-5
CDR3aa: CAISESMGGRETQYF
CDR3nt: TGTGCCATCAGTGAGTCGATGGGGGGTAGGGAGACCCAGTACTTC

abundance: few
d_gene: TRBD1
v_gene: TRBV28
j_gene: TRBJ1-2
CDR3aa: CASTTDRGRGYTF
CDR3nt: TGTGCCAGCACCACGGACAGGGGGCGGGGCTACACCTTC

abundance: .
d_gene: .
v_gene: TRBV10-2
j_gene: TRBJ2-2
CDR3aa: CASSVSRANTGELFF
CDR3nt: TGCGCCAGCAGTGTTAGCCGGGCGAACACCGGGGAGCTGTTTTTT